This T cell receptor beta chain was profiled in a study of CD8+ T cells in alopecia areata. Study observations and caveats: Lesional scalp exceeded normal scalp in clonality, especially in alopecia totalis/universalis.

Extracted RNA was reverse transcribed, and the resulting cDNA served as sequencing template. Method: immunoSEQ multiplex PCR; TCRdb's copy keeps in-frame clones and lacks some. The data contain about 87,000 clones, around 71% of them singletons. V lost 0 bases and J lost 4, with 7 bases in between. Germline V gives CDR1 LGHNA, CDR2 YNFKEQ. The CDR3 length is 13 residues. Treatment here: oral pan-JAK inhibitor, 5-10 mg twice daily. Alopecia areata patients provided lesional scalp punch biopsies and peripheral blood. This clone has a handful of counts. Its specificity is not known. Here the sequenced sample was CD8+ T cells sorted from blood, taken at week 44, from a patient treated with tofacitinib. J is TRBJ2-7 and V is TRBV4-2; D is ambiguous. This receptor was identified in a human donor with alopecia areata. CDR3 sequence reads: CASSQEINYEQYF. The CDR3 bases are TGTGCCAGCAGCCAAGAAATAAATTACGAGCAGTACTTC.